This TCR beta chain was sequenced during a study of shared clonotypes between healthy human individuals. V was clipped by 6 bases and J by 0 bases, with 16 bases between them. CDR3 size: 16 residues. The germline gives CDR1 SGDLS, CDR2 YYNGEE. At deep level, the assay was performed. The assay was immunoSEQ multiplex PCR, and TCRdb's table has in-frame clones only and misses some. The data hold some 700,000 clones, with about 92% observed a single time. This chain links TRBV9 with TRBJ2-1; maybe TRBD2 (6 bases). Sequences were obtained from memory CD8+ T cells from PBMCs. This sample's subset: CD45RO+ cells pooled with CCR7-negative TemRA cells. The sequence was collected from a man aged 18-30 years in good health. Some clones in this sample may be carry-over from other donors' samples. The CDR3 here is CASNPGGTSSYNEQFF. CDR3 DNA: TGTGCCAGCAACCCCGGGGGTACGAGCTCCTACAATGAGCAGTTCTTC.